This T cell receptor (beta chain) appears in the sequencing data of a study of T cells in Graves' hyperthyroidism and ophthalmopathy. Hyperthyroidism in the patients, aged 18 to 65, was newly diagnosed and under 2 months in duration. Pregnant or lactating patients were excluded, as were those with uncontrolled infection or other autoimmune disease. The V end lost 5 bases, the J end lost 3 bases, and 13 bases lay between the germline ends. The CDR3 has 15 residues. Germline V gene data show CDR1 as SGHVS and CDR2 as FQNEAQ. Amplified TCR beta CDR3 regions came from RNA transcripts. First-round RT-PCR targeting the TCR CDR3 was performed with the HTBI primer set. One entry per CDR3 protein results from TCRdb running MiXCR on the multiplex PCR reads. The data show over 300,000 distinct CDR3 sequences, more than 11% seen once. This clonotype was seen at least ten times.

This TCR came from a woman aged 55-69 years with Graves' hyperthyroidism. V is TRBV7-8 and J is TRBJ1-4; D is unresolved. Specimen: blood. This chain's CDR3 is CASSLKTGPNEKLFF. The CDR3, as DNA: TGTGCCAGCAGCCTGAAAACCGGACCTAATGAAAAACTGTTTTTT.